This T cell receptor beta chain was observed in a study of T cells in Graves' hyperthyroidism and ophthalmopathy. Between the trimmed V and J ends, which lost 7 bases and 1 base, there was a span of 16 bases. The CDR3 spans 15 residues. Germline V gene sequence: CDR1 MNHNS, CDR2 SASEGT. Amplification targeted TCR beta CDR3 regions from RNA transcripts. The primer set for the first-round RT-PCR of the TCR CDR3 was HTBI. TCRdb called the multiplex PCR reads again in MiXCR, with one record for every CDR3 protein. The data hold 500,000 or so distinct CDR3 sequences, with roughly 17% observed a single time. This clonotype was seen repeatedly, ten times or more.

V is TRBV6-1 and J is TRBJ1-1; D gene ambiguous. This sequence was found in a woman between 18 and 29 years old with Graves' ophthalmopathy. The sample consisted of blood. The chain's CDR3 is CASKDLEAGNTEAFF. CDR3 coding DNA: TGTGCCAGCAAAGACTTGGAGGCAGGGAACACTGAAGCTTTCTTT.